This TCR beta chain stems from a study of T cells in Graves' hyperthyroidism and ophthalmopathy. This CDR3 spans 17 amino acids. With V trimmed by 2 bases and J by 2 bases, 4 bases remained unmatched. Germline V CDR1 and CDR2: LGHNA, YNFKEQ. This clonotype was counted ten times or more. Amplified regions were TCR beta CDR3 sequences from RNA transcripts. Researchers ran a first-round RT-PCR on the TCR CDR3 using the HTBI primer set. TCRdb re-derived calls from the multiplex PCR reads in MiXCR, one entry per CDR3 protein. The sample records 610,000 or so distinct CDR3 sequences, about 43% being singletons. The study left out patients who had uncontrolled infection, other autoimmune disease, pregnancy or lactation.

The sequenced material came from peripheral blood or thyroid tissue (not recorded which). The origin of this receptor is a woman between 18 and 30 years old with Graves' hyperthyroidism. The chain uses TRBV4-2 and TRBJ2-5, with 14 bases identical to TRBD2. Here the CDR3 DNA reads TGTGCCAGCAGCCAATCCGGGACTAGCGGGGGTCAAGAGACCCAGTACTTC. Residues: CASSQSGTSGGQETQYF.